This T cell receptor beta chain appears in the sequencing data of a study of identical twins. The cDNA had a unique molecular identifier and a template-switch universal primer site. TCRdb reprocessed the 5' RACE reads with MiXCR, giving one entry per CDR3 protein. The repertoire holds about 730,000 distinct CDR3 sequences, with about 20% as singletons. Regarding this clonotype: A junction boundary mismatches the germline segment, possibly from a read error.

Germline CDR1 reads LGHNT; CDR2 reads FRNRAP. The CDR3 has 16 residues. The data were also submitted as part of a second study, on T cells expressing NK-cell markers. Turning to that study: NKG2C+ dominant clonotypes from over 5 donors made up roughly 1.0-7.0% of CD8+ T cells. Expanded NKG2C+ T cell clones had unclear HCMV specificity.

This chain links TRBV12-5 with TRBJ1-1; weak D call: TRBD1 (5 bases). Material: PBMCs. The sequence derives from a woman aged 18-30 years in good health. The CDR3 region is CASGLVLGGKGTEAFF. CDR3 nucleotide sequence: TGTGCCAGTGGTTTGGTTTTAGGAGGAAAGGGGACTGAAGCTTTCTTT.